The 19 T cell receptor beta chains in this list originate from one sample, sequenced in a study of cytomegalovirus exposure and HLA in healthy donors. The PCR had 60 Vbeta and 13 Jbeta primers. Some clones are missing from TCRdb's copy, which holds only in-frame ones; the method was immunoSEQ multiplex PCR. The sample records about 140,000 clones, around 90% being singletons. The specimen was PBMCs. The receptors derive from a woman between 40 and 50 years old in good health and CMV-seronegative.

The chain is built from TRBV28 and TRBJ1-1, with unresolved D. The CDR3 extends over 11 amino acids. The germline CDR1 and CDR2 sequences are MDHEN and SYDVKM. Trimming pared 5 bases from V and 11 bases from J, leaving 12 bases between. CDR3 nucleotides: TGTGCCAGCAGTATGGCCAGGAAGGCTTTCTTT. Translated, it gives CASSMARKAFF. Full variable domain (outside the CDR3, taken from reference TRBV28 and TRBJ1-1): DVKVTQSSRYLVKRTGEKVFLECVQDMDHENMFWYRQDPGLGLRLIYFSYDVKMKEKGDIPEGYSVSREKKERFSLILESASTNQTSMYLCASSMARKAFFGQGTRLTVV.

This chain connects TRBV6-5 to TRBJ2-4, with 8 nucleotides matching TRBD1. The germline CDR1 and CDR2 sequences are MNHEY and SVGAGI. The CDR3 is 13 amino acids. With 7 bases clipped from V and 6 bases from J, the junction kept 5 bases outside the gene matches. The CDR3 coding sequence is TGTGCCAGCACTAGGACAGGGTTAAACATTCAGTACTTC. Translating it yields CASTRTGLNIQYF.

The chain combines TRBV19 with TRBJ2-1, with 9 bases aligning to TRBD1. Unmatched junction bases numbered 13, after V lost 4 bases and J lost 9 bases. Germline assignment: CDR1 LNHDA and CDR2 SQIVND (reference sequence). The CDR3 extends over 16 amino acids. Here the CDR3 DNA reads TGTGCCAGTAGTACTTCTGCGGACAGGGGAAAAGGTGAGCAGTTCTTC. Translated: CASSTSADRGKGEQFF.

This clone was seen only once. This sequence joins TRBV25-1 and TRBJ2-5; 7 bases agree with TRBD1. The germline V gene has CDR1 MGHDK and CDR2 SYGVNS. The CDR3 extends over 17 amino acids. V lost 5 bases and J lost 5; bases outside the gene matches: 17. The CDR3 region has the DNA TGTGCCAGCAGTCCCCCCCCAGGGGGTCCCTTCGCGGAGACCCAGTACTTC. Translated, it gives CASSPPPGGPFAETQYF.

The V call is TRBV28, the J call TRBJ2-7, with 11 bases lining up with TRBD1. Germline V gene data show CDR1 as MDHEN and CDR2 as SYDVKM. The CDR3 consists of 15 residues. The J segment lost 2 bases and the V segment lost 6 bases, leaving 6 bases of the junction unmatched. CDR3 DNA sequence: TGTGCCAGCAGCCGTCCGGGACAGGGGGCCTACGAGCAGTACTTC. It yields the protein CASSRPGQGAYEQYF.

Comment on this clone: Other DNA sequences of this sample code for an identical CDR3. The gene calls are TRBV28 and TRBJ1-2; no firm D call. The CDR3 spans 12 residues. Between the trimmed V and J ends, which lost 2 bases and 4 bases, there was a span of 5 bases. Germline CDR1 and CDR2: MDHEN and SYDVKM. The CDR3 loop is CASSLDSYGYTF. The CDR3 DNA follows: TGTGCCAGCAGTTTAGATAGCTATGGCTACACCTTC.

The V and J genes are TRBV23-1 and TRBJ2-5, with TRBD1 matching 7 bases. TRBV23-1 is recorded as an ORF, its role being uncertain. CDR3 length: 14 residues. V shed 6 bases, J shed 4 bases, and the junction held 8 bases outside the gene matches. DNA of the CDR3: TGCGCCAGCAGACATGACAGGGCGGCAGAGACCCAGTACTTC. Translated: CASRHDRAAETQYF.

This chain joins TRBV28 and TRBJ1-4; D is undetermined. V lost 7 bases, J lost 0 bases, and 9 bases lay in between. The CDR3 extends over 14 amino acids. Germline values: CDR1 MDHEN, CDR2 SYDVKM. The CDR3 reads CASTVFPTNEKLFF. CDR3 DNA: TGTGCCAGCACGGTTTTTCCAACTAATGAAAAACTGTTTTTT.

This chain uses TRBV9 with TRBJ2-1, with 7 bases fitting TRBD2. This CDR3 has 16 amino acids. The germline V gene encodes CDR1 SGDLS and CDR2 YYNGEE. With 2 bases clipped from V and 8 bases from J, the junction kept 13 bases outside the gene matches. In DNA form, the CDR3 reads TGTGCCAGCAGCGTCGATTTGAGCGGGAACGGGTATGAGCAGTTCTTC. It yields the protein CASSVDLSGNGYEQFF.

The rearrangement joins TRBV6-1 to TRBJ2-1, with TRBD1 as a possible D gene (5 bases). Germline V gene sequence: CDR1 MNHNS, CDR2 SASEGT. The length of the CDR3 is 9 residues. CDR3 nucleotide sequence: TGTACACCCTGGACAACGCAGTTCTTC. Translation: CTPWTTQFF.

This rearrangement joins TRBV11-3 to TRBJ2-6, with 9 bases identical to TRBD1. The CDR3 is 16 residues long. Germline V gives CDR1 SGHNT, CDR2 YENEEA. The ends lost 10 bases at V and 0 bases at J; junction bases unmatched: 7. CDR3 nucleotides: TGTGCCACCGCGACAGGGGGGAGCTCTGGGGCCAACGTCCTGACTTTC. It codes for CATATGGSSGANVLTF.

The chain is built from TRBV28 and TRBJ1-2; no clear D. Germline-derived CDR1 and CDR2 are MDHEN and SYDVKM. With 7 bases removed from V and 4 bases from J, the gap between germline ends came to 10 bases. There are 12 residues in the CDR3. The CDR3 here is CASMGDGYGYTF. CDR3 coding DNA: TGTGCCAGCATGGGAGACGGCTATGGCTACACCTTC.

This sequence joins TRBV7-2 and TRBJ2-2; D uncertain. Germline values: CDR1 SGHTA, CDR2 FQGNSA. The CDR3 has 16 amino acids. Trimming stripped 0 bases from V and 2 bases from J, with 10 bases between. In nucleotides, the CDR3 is TGTGCCAGCAGCTTAGCGAGAGTGGTTAACACCGGGGAGCTGTTTTTT. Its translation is CASSLARVVNTGELFF.

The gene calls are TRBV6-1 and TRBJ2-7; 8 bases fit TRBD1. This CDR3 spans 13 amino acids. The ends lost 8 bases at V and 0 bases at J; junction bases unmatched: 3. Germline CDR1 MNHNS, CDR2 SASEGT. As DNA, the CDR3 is TGTGCCAGCGACAGGGGCGACTCCTACGAGCAGTACTTC. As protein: CASDRGDSYEQYF.

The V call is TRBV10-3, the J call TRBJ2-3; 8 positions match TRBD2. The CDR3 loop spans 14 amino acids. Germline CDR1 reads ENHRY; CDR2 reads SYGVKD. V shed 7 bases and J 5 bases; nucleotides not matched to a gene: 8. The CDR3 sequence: CAIKRENNRDTQYF. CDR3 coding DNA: TGTGCCATCAAGCGGGAGAATAATAGAGATACGCAGTATTTT.

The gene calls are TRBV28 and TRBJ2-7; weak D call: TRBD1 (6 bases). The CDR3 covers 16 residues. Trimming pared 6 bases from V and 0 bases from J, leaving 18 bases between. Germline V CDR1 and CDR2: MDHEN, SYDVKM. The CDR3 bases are TGTGCCAGCAGCTCAGGGGACCTCTCCGTCTCCTACGAGCAGTACTTC. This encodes CASSSGDLSVSYEQYF. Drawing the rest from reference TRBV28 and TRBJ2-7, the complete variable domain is DVKVTQSSRYLVKRTGEKVFLECVQDMDHENMFWYRQDPGLGLRLIYFSYDVKMKEKGDIPEGYSVSREKKERFSLILESASTNQTSMYLCASSSGDLSVSYEQYFGPGTRLTVT.

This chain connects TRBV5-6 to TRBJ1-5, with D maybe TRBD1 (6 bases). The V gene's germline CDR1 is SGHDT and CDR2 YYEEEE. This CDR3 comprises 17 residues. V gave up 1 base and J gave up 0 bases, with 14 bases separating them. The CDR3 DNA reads TGTGCCAGCAGCTTGTCACTGGGGGCCAGTAGCAATCAGCCCCAGCATTTT. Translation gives CASSLSLGASSNQPQHF.

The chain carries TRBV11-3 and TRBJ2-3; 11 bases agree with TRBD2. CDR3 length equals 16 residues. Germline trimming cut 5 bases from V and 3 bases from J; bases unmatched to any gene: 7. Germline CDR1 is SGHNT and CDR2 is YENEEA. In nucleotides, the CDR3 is TGTGCCAGCAGCCTCCTAGCGGGAGGTATGACAGATACGCAGTATTTT. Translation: CASSLLAGGMTDTQYF.

This CDR3 is CASSRDREGGEKLFF. CDR3 bases: TGCGCCAGCAGCCGGGACAGGGAAGGAGGTGAAAAACTGTTTTTT. The chain links TRBV5-1 to TRBJ1-4; 9 bases match TRBD1. The germline CDR1 and CDR2 sequences are SGHRS and YFSETQ. The CDR3 contains 15 residues. V trimming: 4 bases; J trimming: 7 bases; junction bases outside the gene matches: 8.